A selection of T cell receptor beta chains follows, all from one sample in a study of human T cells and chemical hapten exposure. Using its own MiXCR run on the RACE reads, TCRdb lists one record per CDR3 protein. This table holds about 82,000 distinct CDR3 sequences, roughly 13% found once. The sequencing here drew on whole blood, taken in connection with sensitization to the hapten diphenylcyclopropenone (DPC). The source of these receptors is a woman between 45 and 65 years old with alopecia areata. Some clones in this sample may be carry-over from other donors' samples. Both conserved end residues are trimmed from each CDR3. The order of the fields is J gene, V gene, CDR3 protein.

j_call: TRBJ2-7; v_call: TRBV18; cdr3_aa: ASSPQGQQYEQY
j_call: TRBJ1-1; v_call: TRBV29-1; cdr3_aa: STSMTGGNMNTEAF
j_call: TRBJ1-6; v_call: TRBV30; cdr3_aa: AWRRLQGARNSPLH
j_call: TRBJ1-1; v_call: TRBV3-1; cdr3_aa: ASSQGTAPKAF
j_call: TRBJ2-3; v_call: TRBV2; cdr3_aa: ASRVGSGRAADTQY
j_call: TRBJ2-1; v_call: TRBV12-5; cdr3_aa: ASTTGTGGLGDEQF
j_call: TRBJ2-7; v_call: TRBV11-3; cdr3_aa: ASSRSLAGIHEQY
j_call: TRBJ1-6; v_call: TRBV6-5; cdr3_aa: ASSPKQVQRALH
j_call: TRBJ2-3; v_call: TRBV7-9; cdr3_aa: ASSPIAGGLAITDTQY
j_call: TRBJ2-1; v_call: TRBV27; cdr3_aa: ASSERQGELRQF
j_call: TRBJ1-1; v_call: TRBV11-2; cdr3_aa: ASSWHPHGTVNTEAF
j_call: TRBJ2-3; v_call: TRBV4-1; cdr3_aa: ASSQGGLAGVRGTDTQY
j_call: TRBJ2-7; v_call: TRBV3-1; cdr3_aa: ASSQDPSGEQY
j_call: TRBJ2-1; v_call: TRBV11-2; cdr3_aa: ASSPSWSGGSEQF